The source of this TCR beta chain is a study of shared clonotypes between healthy human individuals. Study-wide results and caveats: Naive CD4 clonotype sharing across a handful of donors was about 5.3%.

The CDR3 runs to 17 residues. J lost 1 base, V lost 2 bases, and 7 bases had no gene match. Germline CDR1 SEHNR, CDR2 FQNEAQ (reference sequence). Partitioning of CD4+ cells yielded a CD45RA+ naive subset and a CD45RA-negative memory subset. An assay was performed, and its level was deep. Each PCR replicate from the sorted subsets contained 150 to 250 ng DNA, which is 25,000 to 30,000 T cell genomes. TCRdb's table, derived via immunoSEQ multiplex PCR, lists solely in-frame clones and lacks some. The sample holds about 510,000 clones, 90% to 96% seen once. Details on this clone: As yet, its antigen is unknown.

The chain is built from TRBV7-9 and TRBJ1-2; 10 bases are a match to TRBD1. The receptor's source is a woman aged 25 to 39 in good health. Sequences were obtained from naive CD4+ T cells sorted from blood. Subset: CD45RA+ positively selected. The CDR3 DNA sequence: TGTGCCAGCAGCTTAACGATGGGACAGGGGATTAACTATGGCTACACCTTC. It translates to CASSLTMGQGINYGYTF.